This T cell receptor beta chain was captured by sequencing in a study of cytomegalovirus exposure and HLA in healthy donors. Notes on the study in general: A cluster of highly shared sequence variants was likely a sequencing artifact. Cytomegalovirus-associated TCR beta chains were listed, numbering some 150.

A multiplex PCR was run with 60 Vbeta primers and 13 Jbeta primers. Sequencing used immunoSEQ multiplex PCR; TCRdb keeps in-frame clones, though not all of them. The sample has about 130,000 clones, 55% to 75% seen once; the top ten hold 2.9%. These donors counted as nominally healthy when sampled, but unrecorded immune exposures were likely. Trimming took 5 bases from V and 10 from J; bases not matched to a gene: 11. The germline gives CDR1 LNHDA, CDR2 SQIVND (reference sequence). The CDR3 has 15 amino acids. Turning to this clone: What it recognizes is unknown.

The clonotype originates from a human donor in good health. The chain couples TRBV19 to TRBJ1-6; 7 bases are a match to TRBD1. Sequencing used PBMCs. CDR3 nucleotides: TGTGCCAGTAGTCCACAGGGGACTAGGAACTCACCCCTCCACTTT. This sequence encodes CASSPQGTRNSPLHF. The variable domain in full, completed from reference TRBV19 and TRBJ1-6, reads DGGITQSPKYLFRKEGQNVTLSCEQNLNHDAMYWYRQDPGQGLRLIYYSQIVNDFQKGDIAEGYSVSREKKESFPLTVTSAQKNPTAFYLCASSPQGTRNSPLHFGNGTRLTVT.